Each of the 24 T cell receptor beta chains below was sequenced from the same sample in a study of blood T cell repertoires in COVID-19. TCRdb's copy holds only in-frame clones and misses some; the assay was immunoSEQ multiplex PCR. This sample has 100,000 to 120,000 clones, with approximately 84% found just once. Material: peripheral blood. The receptors come from a man aged 35-49 years with acute or convalescent COVID-19.

The rearrangement links TRBV7-2 to TRBJ2-5; D not certain. Germline assignment: CDR1 SGHTA and CDR2 FQGNSA. Trimming removed 6 bases from V and 4 bases from J, with 12 bases in between. The CDR3 is 13 residues long. In DNA form, the CDR3 reads TGTGCCAGCAGTTCCACAACCCCAGAGACCCAGTACTTC. Residues: CASSSTTPETQYF.

The V call is TRBV7-9, the J call TRBJ2-3; 8 bases are shared with TRBD2. Germline trimming cut 4 bases from V and 7 bases from J; bases unmatched to any gene: 13. From germline, CDR1 is SEHNR and CDR2 FQNEAQ (reference sequence). The CDR3 consists of 16 residues. This chain's CDR3 is CASSSTLAAAAHTQYF. DNA for the CDR3: TGTGCCAGCAGCTCGACACTAGCGGCGGCTGCACATACGCAGTATTTT.

The chain uses TRBV14 and TRBJ1-2, with D possibly matching TRBD1 (5 bases). The CDR3 runs 14 residues. Germline V gene data show CDR1 as SGHDN and CDR2 as FVKESK. V lost 1 base, J lost 3 bases, and 9 bases lay in between. The CDR3 DNA reads TGTGCCAGCAGCCAAGCAGACAGTCACTATGGCTACACCTTC. Translating it yields CASSQADSHYGYTF.

The chain is built from TRBV10-1 and TRBJ1-6; TRBD1 might be the D (5 bases). The germline V gene has CDR1 WNHNN and CDR2 SYGVQD (reference sequence). CDR3 length equals 15 residues. With 6 bases removed from V and 4 bases from J, the gap between germline ends came to 13 bases. This CDR3 reads CASRNETGYNSPLHF. DNA for the CDR3: TGCGCCAGCAGGAACGAAACAGGATATAATTCACCCCTCCACTTT.

This clone was counted a single time. V is TRBV6-5 and J is TRBJ2-2; perhaps TRBD2 as D (5 bases). This CDR3 region has 14 residues. The ends were cut back, 6 bases at V and 6 bases at J, with 14 bases in the middle. Germline V gene data show CDR1 as MNHEY and CDR2 as SVGAGI. CDR3 DNA: TGTGCCAGCAGGGGAACAGTCGGGGCCGGGGAGCTGTTTTTT. This encodes CASRGTVGAGELFF.

V is TRBV19 and J is TRBJ1-1; TRBD1 is a possible D gene (6 bases). This CDR3 spans 14 amino acids. From germline, CDR1 is LNHDA and CDR2 SQIVND (reference sequence). Trimming removed 2 bases at V and 2 bases at J, with 9 bases between. CDR3 loop: CASSILGGNTEAFF. CDR3 nucleotides: TGTGCCAGTAGTATATTAGGGGGTAACACTGAAGCTTTCTTT.

This clone was recorded only once. The chain is built from TRBV6-9 and TRBJ2-2; 9 bases map to TRBD2. CDR1 and CDR2 from the germline V gene are MNHGY and SVAAGI. The V gene end was trimmed by 2 bases and the J gene end by 6 bases; junction bases not matched to a gene: 4. The CDR3 contains 15 residues. For the CDR3, the DNA is TGTGCCAGCAGTTATCCGGGACTAGCAGCCGGGGAGCTGTTTTTT. It codes for CASSYPGLAAGELFF.

The chain carries TRBV6-6 and TRBJ1-4; a possible D gene is TRBD1 (5 bases). The V gene lost 1 base and the J gene lost 4 bases, with 10 bases spanning the gap. Germline V CDR1 and CDR2: MNHNY, SVGAGI (reference sequence). This CDR3 is 15 amino acids long. CDR3 loop: CASSYYRNFNEKLFF. CDR3 in DNA: TGTGCCAGCAGTTACTACAGGAATTTTAATGAAAAACTGTTTTTT.

The rearrangement links TRBV5-4 to TRBJ2-1, with D perhaps matching TRBD2 (6 bases). There are 11 residues in the CDR3. V lost 7 bases and J lost 6, with 8 bases in between. Germline CDR1 reads SGHNT; CDR2 reads YYREEE (reference sequence). The CDR3 region is CASHGGNEQFF. The CDR3 bases are TGTGCCAGCCACGGGGGCAATGAGCAGTTCTTC.

This chain connects TRBV27 to TRBJ2-1, with D unclear. There are 17 residues in the CDR3. With 5 bases removed from V and 3 bases from J, the gap between germline ends came to 20 bases. Germline values: CDR1 MNHEY, CDR2 SMNVEV (reference sequence). The CDR3: CASSPPASRPLYNEQFF. Here the CDR3 DNA reads TGTGCCAGCAGTCCCCCGGCTAGTAGGCCCCTCTACAATGAGCAGTTCTTC.

The chain links TRBV6-1 to TRBJ2-6; 7 bases map to TRBD1. V shed 4 bases, J shed 0 bases, and the junction held 12 bases outside the gene matches. Germline values: CDR1 MNHNS, CDR2 SASEGT. The CDR3 loop spans 19 amino acids. CDR3 DNA sequence: TGTGCCAGCAGTGCCCCGACAGGGTTCCCCGTCTCTGGGGCCAACGTCCTGACTTTC. This gives the protein CASSAPTGFPVSGANVLTF.

The J gene is TRBJ2-1, the V gene TRBV6-5; D is undetermined. V was trimmed by 9 bases and J by 2 bases, leaving 11 bases between them. Germline V gives CDR1 MNHEY, CDR2 SVGAGI. CDR3 size: 13 residues. The CDR3 nucleotides read TGTGCCAGTATACAGACCCCCTACAATGAGCAGTTCTTC. This encodes CASIQTPYNEQFF.

The J gene is TRBJ1-3, the V gene TRBV15; no reliable D call. CDR1 and CDR2 from the germline V gene are LNHNV and YYDKDF (reference sequence). V was trimmed by 1 base and J by 0 bases, leaving 10 bases between them. The CDR3 is made up of 16 amino acids. The CDR3 sequence: CATSRGGGNSGNTIYF. The CDR3 nucleotides are TGTGCCACCAGCAGAGGAGGAGGGAACTCTGGAAACACCATATATTTT. Variable domain in full (rest from reference TRBV15 and TRBJ1-3): DAMVIQNPRYQVTQFGKPVTLSCSQTLNHNVMYWYQQKSSQAPKLLFHYYDKDFNNEADTPDNFQSRRPNTSFCFLDIRSPGLGDTAMYLCATSRGGGNSGNTIYFGEGSWLTVV.

The chain carries TRBV7-3 and TRBJ2-7; TRBD2 matches at 11 bases. Germline values: CDR1 SGHTA, CDR2 FQGTGA. Trimming cost V 1 base and J 4 bases; bases outside gene matches: 3. This CDR3 contains 15 residues. The DNA for the CDR3 is TGTGCCAGCAGCTTAAGACTAGCGGGACCATACGAGCAGTACTTC. It is translated as CASSLRLAGPYEQYF.

This clone was seen a single time. The chain joins TRBV12-3 or TRBV12-4 to TRBJ1-2; D is unclear. The CDR3 consists of 12 residues. Trimming pared 3 bases from V and 8 bases from J, leaving 10 bases between. The CDR3 DNA sequence: TGTGCCAGCAGTTTCTCTAACTCAGGCTACACCTTC. This codes for CASSFSNSGYTF.

This clone has only one observation. This sequence joins TRBV11-2 and TRBJ1-3, with 9 bases aligning to TRBD1. The CDR3 runs to 17 residues. V was clipped by 5 bases and J by 1 base; unmatched bases: 9. Germline CDR1 reads SGHAT; CDR2 reads FQNNGV. The CDR3 nucleotides read TGTGCCAGCAGCCTATGGACAGGGGCCTATTCTGGAAACACCATATATTTT. This translates into CASSLWTGAYSGNTIYF.

The chain is built from TRBV24-1 and TRBJ2-3, with TRBD1 matching over 7 bases. Trimming cost V 5 bases and J 4 bases; bases outside gene matches: 5. This CDR3 region has 14 residues. CDR1 is KGHDR, CDR2 SFDVKD, per germline. The DNA for the CDR3 is TGTGCCACCAGTGTGGCAGGGGGACCAGATACGCAGTATTTT. Encoded protein: CATSVAGGPDTQYF.

The rearrangement uses TRBV19 and TRBJ2-1, with TRBD2 as a possible D gene (5 bases). Germline values: CDR1 LNHDA, CDR2 SQIVND (reference sequence). This CDR3 comprises 13 residues. Trimming stripped 3 bases from V and 4 bases from J, with 7 bases between. CDR3 bases: TGTGCCAGTAGTATCACTAGGTACAATGAGCAGTTCTTC. Translated, it gives CASSITRYNEQFF.

The genes are TRBV5-4 and TRBJ1-5, with D possibly matching TRBD1 (5 bases). Per the germline V gene, CDR1 is SGHNT and CDR2 is YYREEE (reference sequence). V shed 2 bases and J shed 6 bases, with 9 bases lying between them. This CDR3 is built from 13 residues. CDR3 nucleotides: TGTGCCAGCAGCTTCGGGGGGACTCAGCCCCAGCATTTT. This encodes CASSFGGTQPQHF.

The V and J genes are TRBV30 and TRBJ1-5; D is possibly TRBD1 (6 bases). Trimming removed 0 bases at V and 5 bases at J, with 8 bases between. CDR1 and CDR2 (germline): GTSNPN, SVGIG (reference sequence). The CDR3 runs 13 residues. CDR3: CAWSVGGDQPQHF. DNA of the CDR3: TGTGCCTGGAGTGTAGGGGGGGATCAGCCCCAGCATTTT.

The rearrangement uses TRBV12-3 or TRBV12-4 and TRBJ2-3; weak D call: TRBD1 (7 bases). V gave up 0 bases and J gave up 8 bases, with 9 bases separating them. CDR3 length: 13 amino acids. CDR3 in DNA: TGTGCCAGCAGTTTAGCGCAGGGGGGTACGCAGTATTTT. Protein: CASSLAQGGTQYF.

The genes are TRBV3-1 (or the pseudogene TRBV3-2) and TRBJ1-2; D gene ambiguous. The V end lost 4 bases, the J end lost 3 bases, and 12 bases lay between the germline ends. The germline CDR1 and CDR2 sequences are LGHDT and YNNKEL (reference sequence). CDR3 length equals 14 residues. CDR3 DNA: TGTGCCAGCAGCCCCCGAGGCAGCCACTATGGCTACACCTTC. Translation: CASSPRGSHYGYTF.

This clone turned up a few times. V and J are TRBV7-3 and TRBJ2-1; 7 nucleotides align to TRBD2. This CDR3 is built from 16 residues. Germline V lookup: CDR1 SGHTA, CDR2 FQGTGA. J was trimmed by 13 bases and V by 2 bases; bases with no gene match: 17. The CDR3 region has the DNA TGTGCCAGCAGCTTAGGGCAGGGAGGGAGCGCGTCCCCTCAGTTCTTC. Its protein is CASSLGQGGSASPQFF.

The chain couples TRBV9 to TRBJ2-1, with 9 nucleotides matching TRBD2. The trim removed 0 bases at V and 0 bases at J, leaving 1 base unmatched. Per germline, CDR1 SGDLS and CDR2 YYNGEE. There are 16 residues in the CDR3. CDR3 DNA sequence: TGTGCCAGCAGCGTAGGCGGGGGGGCCTCCTACAATGAGCAGTTCTTC. As protein: CASSVGGGASYNEQFF.